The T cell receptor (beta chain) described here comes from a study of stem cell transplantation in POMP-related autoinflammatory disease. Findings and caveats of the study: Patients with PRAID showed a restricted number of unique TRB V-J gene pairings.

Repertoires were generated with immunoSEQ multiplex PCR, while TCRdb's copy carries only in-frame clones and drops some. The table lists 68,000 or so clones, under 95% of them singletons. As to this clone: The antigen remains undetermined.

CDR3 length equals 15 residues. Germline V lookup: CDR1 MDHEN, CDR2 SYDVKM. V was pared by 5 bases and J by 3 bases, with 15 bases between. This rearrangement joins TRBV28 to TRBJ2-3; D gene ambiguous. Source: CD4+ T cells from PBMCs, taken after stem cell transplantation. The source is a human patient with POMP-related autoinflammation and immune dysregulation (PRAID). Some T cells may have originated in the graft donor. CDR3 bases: TGTGCCAGCAGTCCTCCTCCCGGATCAACAGATACGCAGTATTTT. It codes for CASSPPPGSTDTQYF.